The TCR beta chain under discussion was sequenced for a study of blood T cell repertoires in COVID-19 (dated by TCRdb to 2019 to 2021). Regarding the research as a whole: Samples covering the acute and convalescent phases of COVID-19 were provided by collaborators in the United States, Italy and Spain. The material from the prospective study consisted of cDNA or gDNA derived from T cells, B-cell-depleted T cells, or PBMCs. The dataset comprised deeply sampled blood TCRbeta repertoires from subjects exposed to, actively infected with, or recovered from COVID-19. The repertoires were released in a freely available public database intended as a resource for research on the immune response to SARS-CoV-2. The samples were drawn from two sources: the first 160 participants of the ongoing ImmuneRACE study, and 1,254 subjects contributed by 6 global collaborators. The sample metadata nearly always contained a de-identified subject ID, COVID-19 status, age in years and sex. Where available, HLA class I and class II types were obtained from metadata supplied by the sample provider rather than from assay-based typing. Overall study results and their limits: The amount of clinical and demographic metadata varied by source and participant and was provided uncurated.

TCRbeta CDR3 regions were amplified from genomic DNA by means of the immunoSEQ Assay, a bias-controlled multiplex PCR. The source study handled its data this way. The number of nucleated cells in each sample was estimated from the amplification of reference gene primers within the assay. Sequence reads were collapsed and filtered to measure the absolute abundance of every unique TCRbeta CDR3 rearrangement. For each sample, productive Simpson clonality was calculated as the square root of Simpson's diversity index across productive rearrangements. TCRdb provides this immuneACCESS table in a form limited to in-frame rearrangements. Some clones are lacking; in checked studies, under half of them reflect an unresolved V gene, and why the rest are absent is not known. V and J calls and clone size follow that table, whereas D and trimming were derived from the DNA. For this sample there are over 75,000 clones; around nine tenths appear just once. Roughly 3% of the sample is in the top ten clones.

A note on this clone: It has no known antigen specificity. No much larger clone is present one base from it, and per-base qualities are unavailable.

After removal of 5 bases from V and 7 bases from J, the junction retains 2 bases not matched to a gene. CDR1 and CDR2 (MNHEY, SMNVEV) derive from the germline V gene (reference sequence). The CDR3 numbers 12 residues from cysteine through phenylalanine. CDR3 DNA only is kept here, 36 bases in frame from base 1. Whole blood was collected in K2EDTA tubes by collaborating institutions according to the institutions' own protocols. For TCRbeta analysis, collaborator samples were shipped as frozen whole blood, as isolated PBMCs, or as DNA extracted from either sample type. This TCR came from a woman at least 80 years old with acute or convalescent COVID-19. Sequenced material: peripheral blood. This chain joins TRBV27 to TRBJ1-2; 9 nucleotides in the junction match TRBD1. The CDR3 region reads CASSTGGSGYTF. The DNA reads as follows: TGTGCCAGCAGTACAGGGGGCTCTGGCTACACCTTC.